Sequencing of this T cell receptor beta chain was carried out in a study of T cells after posttransplantation cyclophosphamide (dated by TCRdb to between 2015 and 2016). With regard to the full study: Using TRB sequencing, the study followed how the T cell repertoire reconstituted after myeloablative bone marrow transplantation in which posttransplantation cyclophosphamide served as GVHD prophylaxis. Samples from some 40 PTCy-treated patients, along with samples from 15 to 20 of their related bone marrow donors, underwent antigen receptor sequencing. Blood from all 35 or so PTCy patients with 1-year posttransplant specimens was subjected to TRB sequencing. In 3 patients, up to roughly 3 additional blood samples taken between 2 and 5.2 years after transplant also underwent TRB sequencing, as did pretransplant blood from 4 patients. Because TRA and TRB clonality were tightly correlated in roughly 10 samples, subsequent TCR analyses were focused on TRB only. Public TRB sequences were compared against a database of over 3,500 sequences linked to responses to pathogens, tumor antigens, self-antigens and alloantigens. The full study reports these points: Across the approximately 45 patients, TRB clonality was highly associated with recipient CMV seropositivity and CMV reactivation, and diversity with PTCy was similar to that in the CNI/methotrexate controls. Donor-recipient similarity was low at 1-2 months but increased during the first year, and donor CD8+ memory clones often dominated later blood repertoires. The TRB repertoires of T cells infiltrating skin or GI tract showed only limited overlap with the TRB repertoires of T cells in blood.

Trimming takes 4 bases off V and 1 base off J; junction bases not matched to a gene: 8. The CDR3 goes from the cysteine to the phenylalanine over 16 residues. Only the CDR3 portion is preserved as DNA: 48 bases, with reading frame beginning at the first base. CDR1 is given as SGHKS and CDR2 as YYEKEE, both from the germline V gene (reference sequence). Genomic DNA was used for TRB sequencing, which was performed with the immunoSEQ assay at survey resolution or with the hsTCRB kit. The source study handled its data this way. The immunoSEQ software handled the initial read processing, while the LymphoSeq R package was used for the repertoire analyses. Clonality was calculated as 1 minus normalized Shannon entropy, and the Gini coefficient was also calculated for each TRB dataset. Phenotypes of unsorted samples were inferred by mapping TRB sequences from sorted subsets of the recipient or donor onto unsorted samples of the same recipient. TCRdb carries this immuneACCESS record with in-frame sequences only. Its versions omit some clonotypes, under half of them owing to an unresolved V gene in the studies checked, with the rest unexplained. From that table come the V and J calls and clone size; the DNA was used to work out D and trimming. The sample data list about 52,000 clones, and roughly 94% of these were observed just once. 2.9% of the sample goes to the ten largest clones.

Concerning this clone: Its antigen is still unknown. Base qualities are not at hand, and no much larger clone is one base apart.

Related bone marrow donors provided peripheral blood samples on the day of marrow donation. Peripheral blood and bone marrow mononuclear cells were isolated by Ficoll-Hypaque density centrifugation and were cryopreserved. This chain joins TRBV5-5 to TRBJ1-3; 7 middle bases align to TRBD1. This TCR was sampled from a woman in her 30s in good health and a related stem cell transplant donor. The sequenced sample consisted of PBMCs. The DNA sequence is given as TGTGCCAGCAGCCCCCCAGGGGGGAGGTCTGGAAACACCATATATTTT. It codes for CASSPPGGRSGNTIYF.